The 7 T cell receptor beta chains reported below all come from one sample, sequenced in a study of immune evolution from preneoplasia to lung adenocarcinoma. Using immunoSEQ multiplex PCR, the repertoire was profiled, and TCRdb retains in-frame clones only, with some absent. The profile shows several thousand clones, around 77% of them singletons. The specimen was FFPE lung adenocarcinoma in situ tissue. These receptors were collected from a person aged 60-80 years with lung adenocarcinoma.

V usage is TRBV5-6 and J usage is TRBJ1-2; 10 bases match TRBD1. The CDR3 extends over 14 amino acids. The J segment lost 6 bases and the V segment lost 4 bases, leaving 6 bases of the junction unmatched. Germline CDR1 SGHDT, CDR2 YYEEEE. CDR3 in amino acids: CASSAGQGVNGYTF. The DNA for the CDR3 is TGTGCCAGCAGCGCCGGACAGGGGGTGAATGGCTACACCTTC.

The V gene is TRBV7-6, the J gene TRBJ2-1; tentatively, D is TRBD2 (5 bases). Germline values: CDR1 SGHVS, CDR2 FNYEAQ. The CDR3 is 14 amino acids. Trimming stripped 3 bases from V and 5 bases from J, with 11 bases between. The CDR3 sequence: CASSFGTRDNEQFF. The CDR3 DNA reads TGTGCCAGCAGCTTCGGCACTAGAGACAATGAGCAGTTCTTC.

The chain is built from TRBV7-9 and TRBJ2-7; D gene ambiguous. V gave up 6 bases and J gave up 2 bases, with 11 bases separating them. Germline CDR1 is SEHNR and CDR2 is FQNEAQ (reference sequence). This CDR3 region has 13 residues. The CDR3 bases are TGTGCCAGCAGGAAGGACGGACCCTACGAGCAGTACTTC. Translating it yields CASRKDGPYEQYF.

A word on this clone: A junction boundary mismatches the germline segment, possibly from a read error. The chain carries TRBV6-5 and TRBJ1-2; TRBD1 matches at 8 bases. This CDR3 spans 14 amino acids. The V gene's germline CDR1 is MNHEY and CDR2 SVGAGI. CDR3 sequence (DNA): TGTGCCAGCGGGGGGACAGGAGCTAAATATGGCTACACCTTC. Its protein is CASGGTGAKYGYTF.

The chain links TRBV29-1 to TRBJ2-3; D is possibly TRBD2 (7 bases). Germline-derived CDR1 and CDR2 are SQVTM and ANQGSEA. Between the trimmed V and J ends, which lost 4 bases and 4 bases, there was a span of 18 bases. This CDR3 contains 15 residues. The CDR3 loop is CSVGGGARGADTQYF. CDR3 in DNA: TGCAGCGTTGGAGGGGGGGCCCGAGGAGCAGATACGCAGTATTTT.

V and J are TRBV6-5 and TRBJ2-4, with D possibly matching TRBD1 (6 bases). Trimming stripped 4 bases from V and 5 bases from J, with 18 bases between. Germline CDR1 is MNHEY and CDR2 is SVGAGI. CDR3 length equals 16 residues. The CDR3 loop reads CASSSRDTRQQNIQYF. As DNA, the CDR3 is TGTGCCAGCAGTTCACGGGACACAAGGCAGCAAAACATTCAGTACTTC.

As regards this clone: Other DNA variants within this sample encode the same CDR3. The chain recombines TRBV6-5 with TRBJ1-4; D remains ambiguous. V lost 5 bases, J lost 8 bases, and 6 bases lay in between. CDR1 is MNHEY and CDR2 is SVGAGI in the germline V gene. CDR3 length: 11 residues. This CDR3 is CASSRGEKLFF. DNA of the CDR3: TGTGCCAGCAGTAGAGGCGAAAAACTGTTTTTT.